This entry lists 26 T cell receptor beta chains sequenced from one sample in a study of shared clonotypes between healthy human individuals. TCRdb's copy holds only in-frame clones and misses some; the assay was immunoSEQ multiplex PCR. The sample includes 530,000 or so clones, 60% to 80% of them seen just once. The source material was PBMCs. The receptors here all came from a middle-aged woman in good health. Some clones in this sample may be carry-over from other donors' samples.

The chain has TRBV6-1 and TRBJ2-2; 8 positions match TRBD1. CDR1 and CDR2 (germline): MNHNS, SASEGT. V was pared by 2 bases and J by 4 bases, with 3 bases of the junction left unmatched. This CDR3 region has 15 residues. The CDR3 reads CASSETTGATGELFF. CDR3 nucleotides: TGTGCCAGCAGTGAAACGACAGGGGCCACCGGGGAGCTGTTTTTT.

This chain joins TRBV10-3 and TRBJ1-1; 7 bases agree with TRBD1. The CDR3 runs 16 residues. Trimming removed 5 bases from V and 7 bases from J; junction bases left unmatched: 16. CDR1 and CDR2 (germline): ENHRY, SYGVKD. As DNA, the CDR3 is TGTGCCATCAGTACAACAGGGGTACTCGATCGAGGTGAAGCTTTCTTT. This sequence encodes CAISTTGVLDRGEAFF.

This clone was observed a single time. The chain has TRBV7-6 and TRBJ2-2; TRBD2 matches 9 bases. Germline CDR1 is SGHVS and CDR2 is FNYEAQ. This CDR3 has 16 amino acids. Trimming cost V 4 bases and J 4 bases; bases outside gene matches: 7. CDR3 loop: CASSSLAGGVTGELFF. In DNA form, the CDR3 reads TGTGCCAGCAGCTCTCTCGCGGGAGGGGTCACCGGGGAGCTGTTTTTT.

A word on this clone: Other DNA sequences of this sample code for an identical CDR3. The chain recombines TRBV5-1 with TRBJ1-1; TRBD1 might be the D (5 bases). With 0 bases removed from V and 8 bases from J, the gap between germline ends came to 8 bases. The germline V gene has CDR1 SGHRS and CDR2 YFSETQ. The CDR3 consists of 12 residues. The CDR3 is CASSLVGTEAFF. The CDR3 nucleotides read TGCGCCAGCAGCTTGGTAGGGACCGAAGCTTTCTTT.

The chain is built from TRBV28 and TRBJ1-2, with unresolved D. The germline V gene encodes CDR1 MDHEN and CDR2 SYDVKM. Trimming removed 3 bases at V and 5 bases at J, with 13 bases between. The CDR3 runs 14 residues. CDR3 DNA: TGTGCCAGCAGTTTGCCACACACAACATATGGCTACACCTTC. Translated: CASSLPHTTYGYTF.

The chain carries TRBV5-4 and TRBJ2-3; TRBD2 is a possible D gene (6 bases). Germline V gene data show CDR1 as SGHNT and CDR2 as YYREEE (reference sequence). V dropped 4 bases and J dropped 1 base, with 22 bases sitting between them. The length of the CDR3 is 18 residues. CDR3 sequence reads: CASSLGGGANPGTDTQYF. As DNA, the CDR3 is TGTGCCAGCAGCCTGGGAGGTGGGGCCAACCCAGGCACAGATACGCAGTATTTT.

The chain carries TRBV5-4 and TRBJ2-1; D not resolved. The CDR3 has 17 amino acids. Germline lookup yields CDR1 SGHNT and CDR2 YYREEE (reference sequence). Trimming cost V 0 bases and J 1 base, with 14 bases left between them. The CDR3 DNA sequence: TGTGCCAGCAGCTTGGGCGCTAGTCCCCTATCCTACAATGAGCAGTTCTTC. This translates into CASSLGASPLSYNEQFF.

This chain links TRBV6-1 with TRBJ2-5, with 8 bases lining up with TRBD1. Germline assignment: CDR1 MNHNS and CDR2 SASEGT. V shed 2 bases and J 4 bases; nucleotides not matched to a gene: 9. The CDR3 totals 16 residues. The CDR3 here is CASSERRQGFRETQYF. Written as DNA, the CDR3 is TGTGCCAGCAGTGAAAGGAGACAGGGGTTTCGAGAGACCCAGTACTTC.

V is TRBV10-3 and J is TRBJ2-5, with D maybe TRBD1 (6 bases). Trimming left V 5 bases short and J 1 base short, with 8 bases between. Per germline, CDR1 ENHRY and CDR2 SYGVKD. The CDR3 sequence is 13 residues long. The CDR3, as DNA: TGTGCCATCAGTCCAGGGGTCCAAGAGACCCAGTACTTC. This sequence encodes CAISPGVQETQYF.

The chain has TRBV25-1 and TRBJ1-2, with TRBD1 identical over 9 bases. The length of the CDR3 is 17 residues. Germline V gives CDR1 MGHDK, CDR2 SYGVNS. Trimming removed 4 bases from V and 7 bases from J; junction bases left unmatched: 16. In DNA form, the CDR3 reads TGTGCCAGCAGTGTCCTTAACCCGGGACAGGGCTCTTCTGGCTACACCTTC. Its translation: CASSVLNPGQGSSGYTF.

This clone was counted at least ten times. The rearrangement links TRBV5-1 to TRBJ1-3, with a possible D match to TRBD1 (6 bases). CDR3 size: 15 residues. Germline V gene data show CDR1 as SGHRS and CDR2 as YFSETQ. V lost 2 bases to trimming and J lost 8 bases, with 17 bases between them. Here the CDR3 DNA reads TGCGCCAGCAGCTTTGGAACAGGGATTTTTGACACCATATATTTT. This codes for CASSFGTGIFDTIYF.

V is TRBV5-1 and J is TRBJ2-2; D gene unclear. This CDR3 contains 14 residues. Germline V gene data show CDR1 as SGHRS and CDR2 as YFSETQ. Between the trimmed V and J ends, which lost 0 bases and 1 base, there was a span of 4 bases. In nucleotides, the CDR3 is TGCGCCAGCAGCTTGGCTAAGAACACCGGGGAGCTGTTTTTT. Its translation is CASSLAKNTGELFF.

V and J are TRBV30 and TRBJ2-1, with a weak D call TRBD1 (5 bases). V lost 1 base and J 7 bases, leaving 17 bases between the germline ends. The CDR3 extends over 15 amino acids. CDR1 is GTSNPN and CDR2 is SVGIG in the germline V gene (reference sequence). CDR3 in amino acids: CAWSATLGAPNEQFF. CDR3 DNA sequence: TGTGCCTGGAGTGCCACGCTAGGGGCCCCTAATGAGCAGTTCTTC.

V is TRBV27 and J is TRBJ2-7, with a possible D match to TRBD2 (5 bases). The germline V and J ends were trimmed by 6 bases and 4 bases, with 19 bases remaining between them. CDR3 length: 15 residues. Germline CDR1 MNHEY, CDR2 SMNVEV (reference sequence). CDR3 coding DNA: TGTGCCAGCAGCCCAGCAGGAGGCAGTGGTTACGAGCAGTACTTC. Amino acid sequence: CASSPAGGSGYEQYF.

The chain couples TRBV7-2 to TRBJ2-2; D remains unclear. Trimming stripped 4 bases from V and 8 bases from J, with 11 bases between. Per germline, CDR1 SGHTA and CDR2 FQGNSA. The CDR3 contains 13 residues. Here the CDR3 reads CASSSQIWGELFF. CDR3 sequence (DNA): TGTGCCAGCAGCTCTCAGATCTGGGGGGAGCTGTTTTTT.

This rearrangement joins TRBV29-1 to TRBJ2-1; the match to TRBD1 covers 9 bases. Germline V gives CDR1 SQVTM, CDR2 ANQGSEA. Germline trimming cut 4 bases from V and 8 bases from J; bases unmatched to any gene: 6. The CDR3 sequence is 13 residues long. This CDR3 is CSVVGQGGDEQFF. CDR3 nucleotide sequence: TGCAGCGTTGTGGGACAGGGCGGCGATGAGCAGTTCTTC.

The J gene is TRBJ2-7, the V gene TRBV9; 9 bases agree with TRBD2. This CDR3 region has 16 residues. V dropped 4 bases and J dropped 3; count of bases not matched to a gene: 11. Germline CDR1 and CDR2: SGDLS and YYNGEE. CDR3 in amino acids: CASSTSGRAELYEQYF. DNA of the CDR3: TGTGCCAGCAGCACTAGCGGGCGTGCCGAACTCTACGAGCAGTACTTC.

As regards this clone: This CDR3 is also generated by other DNA sequences in the sample. The chain joins TRBV27 to TRBJ2-1; 7 positions agree with TRBD2. CDR1 is MNHEY and CDR2 is SMNVEV in the germline V gene (reference sequence). The J segment lost 0 bases and the V segment lost 3 bases, leaving 2 bases of the junction unmatched. This CDR3 contains 15 residues. The CDR3 DNA follows: TGTGCCAGCAGTTTTGGCGGGAGCTCCTACAATGAGCAGTTCTTC. Protein: CASSFGGSSYNEQFF.

V is TRBV5-6 and J is TRBJ2-5; TRBD1 matches at 9 bases. After removal of 3 bases from V and 5 bases from J, the junction contained 14 bases not matched to a gene. Germline V gene sequence: CDR1 SGHDT, CDR2 YYEEEE. This CDR3 contains 17 residues. DNA of the CDR3: TGTGCCAGCAGCTCGGAGGGCACAGGGGGCTTCGGTGAGACCCAGTACTTC. It encodes CASSSEGTGGFGETQYF. Filled out from reference TRBV5-6 and TRBJ2-5, the complete variable domain reads DAGVTQSPTHLIKTRGQQVTLRCSPKSGHDTVSWYQQALGQGPQFIFQYYEEEERQRGNFPDRFSGHQFPNYSSELNVNALLLGDSALYLCASSSEGTGGFGETQYFGPGTRLLVL.

The rearrangement uses TRBV10-3 and TRBJ1-5; D remains ambiguous. The CDR3 contains 15 residues. The V and J ends lost 0 bases and 1 base respectively, with 7 bases between them. Germline CDR1 is ENHRY and CDR2 is SYGVKD. CDR3 region: CAISESTISNQPQHF. DNA of the CDR3: TGTGCCATCAGTGAGTCGACAATAAGCAATCAGCCCCAGCATTTT.

V usage is TRBV5-1 and J usage is TRBJ2-5, with D possibly called TRBD1 or TRBD2 (5 bases each). Germline V lookup: CDR1 SGHRS, CDR2 YFSETQ. This CDR3 comprises 16 residues. V lost 0 bases and J 0 bases, leaving 12 bases between the germline ends. The CDR3 DNA follows: TGCGCCAGCAGCTTGGCGCCGGGACGGCACCAAGAGACCCAGTACTTC. Amino acids: CASSLAPGRHQETQYF.

On this clone: Here the CDR3 omits its conserved ending phenylalanine or tryptophan, so a read error is the likely source. This rearrangement joins TRBV28 to TRBJ2-4, with D tentatively TRBD1 (6 bases). The CDR3 runs to 17 residues. Trimming removed 5 bases at V and 3 bases at J, with 20 bases between. Germline V lookup: CDR1 MDHEN, CDR2 SYDVKM. The DNA for the CDR3 is TGTGCCAGCAGTCCCCGTACAGGGCAAGGAGGCAAAAACATTCAGTACCTC. This gives the protein CASSPRTGQGGKNIQYL.

On this clone: Distinct nucleotide sequences in the sample also encode this CDR3. The V call is TRBV19, the J call TRBJ2-7; possible D gene TRBD2, 5 bases. Trimming pared 5 bases from V and 4 bases from J, leaving 9 bases between. Germline V gene sequence: CDR1 LNHDA, CDR2 SQIVND (reference sequence). The CDR3 is 12 residues long. CDR3 residues: CASSAGPYEQYF. CDR3 nucleotide sequence: TGTGCCAGTAGTGCGGGTCCTTACGAGCAGTACTTC.

The chain employs TRBV30 and TRBJ2-1; D gene uncertain. There are 12 residues in the CDR3. Germline lookup yields CDR1 GTSNPN and CDR2 SVGIG (reference sequence). V was cut by 3 bases and J by 6 bases, with 9 bases left in between. The CDR3 bases are TGTGCCTGGAGGGTTTCCAGCAATGAGCAGTTCTTC. Translating gives CAWRVSSNEQFF.

The rearrangement uses TRBV5-1 and TRBJ2-7; D is possibly TRBD1 or TRBD2 (5 bases each). Germline lookup yields CDR1 SGHRS and CDR2 YFSETQ. V gave up 4 bases and J gave up 1 base, with 9 bases separating them. The CDR3 has 13 residues. CDR3 DNA: TGCGCCAGCAGCGGGACGGTTTCCTACGAGCAGTACTTC. It encodes CASSGTVSYEQYF.

This rearrangement joins TRBV28 to TRBJ1-5; TRBD1 aligns across 7 bases. The CDR3 is 17 amino acids. The V gene end was trimmed by 6 bases and the J gene end by 2 bases; junction bases not matched to a gene: 13. Germline V gives CDR1 MDHEN, CDR2 SYDVKM. CDR3 amino acids: CASRGGQSGLRNQPQHF. The CDR3 nucleotides read TGTGCCAGCAGGGGGGGACAGTCTGGGCTTCGCAATCAGCCCCAGCATTTT.